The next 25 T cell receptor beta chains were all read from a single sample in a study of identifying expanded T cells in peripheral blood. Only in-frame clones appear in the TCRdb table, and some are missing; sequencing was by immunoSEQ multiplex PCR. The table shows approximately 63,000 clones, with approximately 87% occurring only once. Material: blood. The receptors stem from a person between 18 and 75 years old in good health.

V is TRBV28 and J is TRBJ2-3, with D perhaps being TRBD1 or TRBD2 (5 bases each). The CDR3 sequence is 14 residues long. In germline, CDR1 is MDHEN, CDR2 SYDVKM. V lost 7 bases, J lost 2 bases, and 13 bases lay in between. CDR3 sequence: CASMTGPYTDTQYF. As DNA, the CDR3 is TGTGCCAGCATGACGGGGCCCTACACAGATACGCAGTATTTT.

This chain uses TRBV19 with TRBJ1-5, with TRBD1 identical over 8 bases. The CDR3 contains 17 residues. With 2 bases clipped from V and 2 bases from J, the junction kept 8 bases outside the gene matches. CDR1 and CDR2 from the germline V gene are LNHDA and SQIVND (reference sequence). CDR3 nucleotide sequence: TGTGCCAGTAGTATATTATCAGGGGGCGACCGCAATCAGCCCCAGCATTTT. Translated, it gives CASSILSGGDRNQPQHF.

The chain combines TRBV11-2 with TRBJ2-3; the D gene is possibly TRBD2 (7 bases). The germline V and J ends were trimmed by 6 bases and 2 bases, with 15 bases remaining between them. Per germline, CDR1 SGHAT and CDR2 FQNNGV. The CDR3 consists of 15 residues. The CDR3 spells CASSLRGASTDTQYF. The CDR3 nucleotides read TGTGCCAGCAGTTTACGGGGGGCCTCCACAGATACGCAGTATTTT.

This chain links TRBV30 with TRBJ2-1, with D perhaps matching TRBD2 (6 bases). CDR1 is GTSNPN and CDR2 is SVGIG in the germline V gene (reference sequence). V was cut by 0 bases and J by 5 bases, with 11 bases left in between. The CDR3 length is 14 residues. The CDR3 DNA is TGTGCCTGGAGTGTATCGGGGGTGGACAATGAGCAGTTCTTC. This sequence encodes CAWSVSGVDNEQFF.

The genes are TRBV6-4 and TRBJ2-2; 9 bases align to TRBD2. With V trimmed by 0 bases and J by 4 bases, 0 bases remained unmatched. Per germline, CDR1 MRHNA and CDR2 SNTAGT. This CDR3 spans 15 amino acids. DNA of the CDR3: TGTGCCAGCAGTGACTCGCGGGAGGGCACCGGGGAGCTGTTTTTT. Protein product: CASSDSREGTGELFF.

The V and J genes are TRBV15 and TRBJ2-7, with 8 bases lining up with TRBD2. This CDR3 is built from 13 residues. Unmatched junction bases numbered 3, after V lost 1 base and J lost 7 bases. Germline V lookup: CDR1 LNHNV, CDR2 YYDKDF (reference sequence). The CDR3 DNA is TGTGCCACCAGCAGAGCGGGCGGGGGGGAGCAGTACTTC. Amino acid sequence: CATSRAGGGEQYF.

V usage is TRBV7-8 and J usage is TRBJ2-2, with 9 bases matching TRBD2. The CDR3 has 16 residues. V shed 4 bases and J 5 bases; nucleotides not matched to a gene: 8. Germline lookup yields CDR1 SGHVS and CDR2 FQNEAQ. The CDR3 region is CASSSSGLAGTGELFF. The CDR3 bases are TGTGCCAGCAGCTCCTCGGGACTAGCAGGAACCGGGGAGCTGTTTTTT.

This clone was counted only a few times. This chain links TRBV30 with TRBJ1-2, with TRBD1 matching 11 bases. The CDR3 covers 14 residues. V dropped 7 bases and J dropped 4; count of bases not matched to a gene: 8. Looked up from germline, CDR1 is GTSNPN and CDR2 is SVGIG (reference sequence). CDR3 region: CASLRDRGGYGYTF. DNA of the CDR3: TGTGCCTCACTCCGGGACAGGGGGGGCTATGGCTACACCTTC.

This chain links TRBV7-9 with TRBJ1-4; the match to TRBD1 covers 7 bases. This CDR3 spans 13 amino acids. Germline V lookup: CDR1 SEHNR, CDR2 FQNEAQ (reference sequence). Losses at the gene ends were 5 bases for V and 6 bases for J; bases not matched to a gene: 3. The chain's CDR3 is CASSPTGDEKLFF. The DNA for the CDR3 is TGTGCCAGCAGCCCTACAGGGGATGAAAAACTGTTTTTT.

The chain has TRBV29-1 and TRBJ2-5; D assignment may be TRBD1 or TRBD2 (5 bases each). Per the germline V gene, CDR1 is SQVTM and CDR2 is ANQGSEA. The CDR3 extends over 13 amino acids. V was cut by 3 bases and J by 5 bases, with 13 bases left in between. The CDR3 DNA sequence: TGCAGCGTTGATCTTTCAGGGACGGAGACCCAGTACTTC. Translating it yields CSVDLSGTETQYF.

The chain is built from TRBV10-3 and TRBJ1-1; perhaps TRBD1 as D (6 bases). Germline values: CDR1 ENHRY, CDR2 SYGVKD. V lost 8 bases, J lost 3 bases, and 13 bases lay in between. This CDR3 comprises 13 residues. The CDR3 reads CAIALQGYTEAFF. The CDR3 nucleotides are TGTGCCATCGCGCTCCAGGGGTACACTGAAGCTTTCTTT.

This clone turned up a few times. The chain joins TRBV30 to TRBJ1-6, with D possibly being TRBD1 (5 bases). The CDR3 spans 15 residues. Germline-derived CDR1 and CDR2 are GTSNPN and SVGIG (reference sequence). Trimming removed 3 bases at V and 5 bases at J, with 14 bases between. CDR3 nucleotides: TGTGCCTGGAGGATCCAGGGCGGTGATAATTCACCCCTCCACTTT. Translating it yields CAWRIQGGDNSPLHF.

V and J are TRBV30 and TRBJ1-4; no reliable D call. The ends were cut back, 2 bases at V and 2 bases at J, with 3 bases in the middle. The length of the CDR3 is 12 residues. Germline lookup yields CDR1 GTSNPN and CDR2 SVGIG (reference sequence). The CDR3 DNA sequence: TGTGCCTGGAGTCAGACTAATGAAAAACTGTTTTTT. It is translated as CAWSQTNEKLFF.

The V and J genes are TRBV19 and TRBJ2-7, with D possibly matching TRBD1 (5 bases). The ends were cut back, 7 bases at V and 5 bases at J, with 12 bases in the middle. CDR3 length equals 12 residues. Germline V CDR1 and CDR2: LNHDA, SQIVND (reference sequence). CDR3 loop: CASKTAWNEQYF. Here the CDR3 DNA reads TGTGCCAGTAAGACAGCCTGGAACGAGCAGTACTTC.

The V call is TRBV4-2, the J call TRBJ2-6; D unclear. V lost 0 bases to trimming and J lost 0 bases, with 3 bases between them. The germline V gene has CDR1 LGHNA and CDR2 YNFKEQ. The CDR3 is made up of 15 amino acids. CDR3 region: CASSQDNSGANVLTF. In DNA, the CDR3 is TGTGCCAGCAGCCAAGACAACTCTGGGGCCAACGTCCTGACTTTC.

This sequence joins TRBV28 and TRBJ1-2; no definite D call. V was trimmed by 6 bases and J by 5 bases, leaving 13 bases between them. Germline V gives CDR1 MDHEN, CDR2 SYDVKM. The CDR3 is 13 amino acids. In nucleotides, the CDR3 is TGTGCCAGCAGCGTCGGGAGAAAATATGGCTACACCTTC. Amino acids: CASSVGRKYGYTF.

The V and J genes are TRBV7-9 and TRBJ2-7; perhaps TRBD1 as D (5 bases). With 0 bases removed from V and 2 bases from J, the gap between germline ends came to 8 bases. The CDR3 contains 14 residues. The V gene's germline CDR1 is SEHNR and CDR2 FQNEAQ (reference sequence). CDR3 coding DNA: TGTGCCAGCAGCTTAGCGCTGACAGCCTACGAGCAGTACTTC. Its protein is CASSLALTAYEQYF.

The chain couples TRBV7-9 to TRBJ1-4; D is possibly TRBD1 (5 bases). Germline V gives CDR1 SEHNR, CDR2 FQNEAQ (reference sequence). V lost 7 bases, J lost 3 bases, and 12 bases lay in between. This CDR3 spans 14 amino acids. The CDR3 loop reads CASTQRGANEKLFF. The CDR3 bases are TGTGCCAGCACCCAGCGAGGGGCTAATGAAAAACTGTTTTTT. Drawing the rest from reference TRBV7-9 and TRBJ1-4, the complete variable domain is DTGVSQNPRHKITKRGQNVTFRCDPISEHNRLYWYRQTLGQGPEFLTYFQNEAQLEKSRLLSDRFSAERPKGSFSTLEIQRTEQGDSAMYLCASTQRGANEKLFFGSGTQLSVL.

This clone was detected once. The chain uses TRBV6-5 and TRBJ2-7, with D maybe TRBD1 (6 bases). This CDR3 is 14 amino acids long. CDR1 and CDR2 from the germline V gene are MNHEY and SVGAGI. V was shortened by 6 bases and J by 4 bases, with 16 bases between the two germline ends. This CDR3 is CASRRTGSRYEQYF. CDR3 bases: TGTGCCAGCAGGCGAACAGGGTCCCGTTACGAGCAGTACTTC.

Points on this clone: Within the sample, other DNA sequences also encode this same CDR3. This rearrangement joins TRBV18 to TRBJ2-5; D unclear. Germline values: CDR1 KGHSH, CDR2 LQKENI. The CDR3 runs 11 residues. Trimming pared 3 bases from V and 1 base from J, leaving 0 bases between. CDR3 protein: CASSPQETQYF. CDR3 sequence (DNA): TGTGCCAGCTCACCCCAAGAGACCCAGTACTTC.

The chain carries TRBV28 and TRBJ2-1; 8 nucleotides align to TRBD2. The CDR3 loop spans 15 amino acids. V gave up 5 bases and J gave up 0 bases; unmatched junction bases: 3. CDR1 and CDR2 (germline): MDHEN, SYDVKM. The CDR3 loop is CASSSGGYSYNEQFF. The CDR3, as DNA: TGTGCCAGCAGTAGCGGGGGATACTCCTACAATGAGCAGTTCTTC.

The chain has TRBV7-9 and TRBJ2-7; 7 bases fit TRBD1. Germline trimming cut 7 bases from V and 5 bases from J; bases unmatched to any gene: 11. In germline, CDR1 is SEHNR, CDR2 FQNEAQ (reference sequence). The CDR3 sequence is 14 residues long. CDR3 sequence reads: CASTQNQGENEQYF. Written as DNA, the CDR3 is TGTGCCAGCACCCAGAACCAGGGGGAGAACGAGCAGTACTTC.

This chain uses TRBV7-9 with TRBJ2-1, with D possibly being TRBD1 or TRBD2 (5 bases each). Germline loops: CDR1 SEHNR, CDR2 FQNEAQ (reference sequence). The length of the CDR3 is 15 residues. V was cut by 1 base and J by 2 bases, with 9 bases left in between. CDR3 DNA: TGTGCCAGCAGCTTAGGTGGGACGGCCTACAATGAGCAGTTCTTC. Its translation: CASSLGGTAYNEQFF.

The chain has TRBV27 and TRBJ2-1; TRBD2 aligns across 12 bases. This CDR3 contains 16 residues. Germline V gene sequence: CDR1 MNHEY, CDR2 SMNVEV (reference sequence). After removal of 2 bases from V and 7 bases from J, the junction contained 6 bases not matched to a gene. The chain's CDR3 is CASSLRASGGVNEQFF. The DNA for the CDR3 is TGTGCCAGCAGTTTAAGGGCTAGCGGGGGGGTGAATGAGCAGTTCTTC.

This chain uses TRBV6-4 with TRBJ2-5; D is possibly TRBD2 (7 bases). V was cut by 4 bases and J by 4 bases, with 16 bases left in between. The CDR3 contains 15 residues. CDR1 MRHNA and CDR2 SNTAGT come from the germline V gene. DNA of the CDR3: TGTGCCAGCAGTGTCAACGGGGGGCCTAGAGAGACCCAGTACTTC. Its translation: CASSVNGGPRETQYF.